These 20 T cell receptor beta chains came from one sample sequenced in a study of blood T cells in healthy people across ages. Primed by a sample-barcoded 5' primer and a J-beta primer mix, a second PCR proceeded for about 6 to 12 cycles. One entry per CDR3 protein, called by TCRdb with MiXCR from the 5' RACE reads. The sample includes roughly 1.5 million distinct CDR3 sequences, approximately 42% of them seen just once. The sample taken for sequencing was blood. Receptor source: a woman younger than 35 in good health.

A word on this clonotype: One end of the junction is discordant with germline, which a read error may explain. The J gene is TRBJ1-2, the V gene TRBV7-9; D perhaps matches TRBD1 (6 bases). The CDR3 has 14 amino acids. Germline V lookup: CDR1 SEHNR, CDR2 FQNEAQ (reference sequence). The CDR3 DNA reads TGTGCCGGCAGCTCAAGACAGGACTACTATGGCTACACCTTC. Encoded protein: CAGSSRQDYYGYTF. The full variable domain, completed using reference TRBV7-9 and TRBJ1-2, is DTGVSQNPRHKITKRGQNVTFRCDPISEHNRLYWYRQTLGQGPEFLTYFQNEAQLEKSRLLSDRFSAERPKGSFSTLEIQRTEQGDSAMYLCAGSSRQDYYGYTFGSGTRLTVV.

The CDR3, as DNA: TGCAGTGGGGCCCCAGGAGACTACGAGCAGTACTTC. Protein: CSGAPGDYEQYF. The chain couples TRBV20-1 to TRBJ2-7; D uncertain. This CDR3 has 12 residues. CDR1 and CDR2 from the germline V gene are DFQATT and SNEGSKA (reference sequence). V lost 7 bases, J lost 3 bases, and 13 bases lay in between.

As for this clonotype: At one boundary the junction diverges from the germline segment, which might be a read error. This chain's CDR3 is CSARDRRQGYYNEQFF. CDR3 coding DNA: TGCAGTGCTAGAGATCGGAGACAGGGTTATTACAACGAGCAGTTCTTC. V and J are TRBV20-1 and TRBJ2-1; 7 bases align to TRBD1. From germline, CDR1 is DFQATT and CDR2 SNEGSKA (reference sequence). The CDR3 totals 16 residues.

This chain uses TRBV9 with TRBJ2-2; TRBD1 matches 8 bases. The CDR3 loop spans 19 amino acids. CDR1 SGDLS and CDR2 YYNGEE come from the germline V gene. V shed 4 bases, J shed 6 bases, and the junction held 20 bases outside the gene matches. This CDR3 is CASSNEAPDRVYYPGELFF. In DNA form, the CDR3 reads TGTGCCAGCAGCAACGAGGCCCCGGACAGGGTATATTATCCCGGGGAGCTGTTTTTT.

The J gene is TRBJ2-1, the V gene TRBV6-1, with D unresolved. The CDR3 extends over 13 amino acids. Trimming left V 7 bases short and J 3 bases short, with 10 bases between. Germline loops: CDR1 MNHNS, CDR2 SASEGT. The CDR3 DNA reads as TGTGCCAGCACCCTCAAGGTCTACAATGAGCAGTTCTTC. Translated: CASTLKVYNEQFF.

This clonotype was observed a handful of times. The CDR3 loop is CASSPPRTGLALGSDTQYF. CDR3 DNA: TGTGCCAGCTCACCACCGAGGACGGGACTAGCACTTGGTTCAGATACGCAGTATTTT. The chain joins TRBV18 to TRBJ2-3; 9 nucleotides align to TRBD2. This CDR3 region has 19 residues. Looked up from germline, CDR1 is KGHSH and CDR2 is LQKENI. V was clipped by 0 bases and J by 4 bases; unmatched bases: 14.

This clonotype has a handful of counts. The chain employs TRBV27 and TRBJ2-7; possible D gene TRBD2, 5 bases. The V gene's germline CDR1 is MNHEY and CDR2 SMNVEV (reference sequence). This CDR3 comprises 14 residues. The V end was cut by 1 base, the J end by 3 bases, with 10 bases between. The CDR3: CASSLWPGFYEQYF. The CDR3 DNA follows: TGTGCCAGCAGTTTATGGCCGGGATTCTACGAGCAGTACTTC.

This clonotype was observed a few times. The genes are TRBV4-1 and TRBJ2-7; possibly TRBD2 for D (6 bases). Germline V lookup: CDR1 MGHRA, CDR2 YSYEKL. The CDR3 length is 14 residues. V lost 1 base to trimming and J lost 3 bases, with 10 bases between them. CDR3: CASSQGGAGYEQYF. CDR3 bases: TGCGCCAGCAGCCAAGGGGGAGCGGGCTACGAGCAGTACTTC.

This chain connects TRBV7-2 to TRBJ2-5; D is ambiguous. V dropped 1 base and J dropped 11 bases, with 20 bases sitting between them. The germline V gene has CDR1 SGHTA and CDR2 FQGNSA. CDR3 length: 15 amino acids. CDR3 DNA: TGTGCCAGCAGCTTAGTGGAGATCTTCTACAATGAGCAGTACTTC. It translates to CASSLVEIFYNEQYF.

The chain couples TRBV6-1 to TRBJ2-7; TRBD1 aligns across 9 bases. CDR1 is MNHNS, CDR2 SASEGT, per germline. The CDR3 loop spans 15 amino acids. Trimming removed 5 bases from V and 1 base from J; junction bases left unmatched: 6. CDR3 bases: TGTGCCAGCAGTCACCGGGACAGGGCATCCTACGAGCAGTACTTC. This sequence encodes CASSHRDRASYEQYF.

The chain has TRBV3-1 and TRBJ2-1; 8 nucleotides line up with TRBD2. V trimming: 3 bases; J trimming: 5 bases; junction bases outside the gene matches: 15. The CDR3 has 18 amino acids. CDR1 LGHDT and CDR2 YNNKEL come from the germline V gene (reference sequence). The DNA of the CDR3 is TGTGCCAGCAGCCACCGCCGAGGAGCGGGAGTTACCCACAATGAGCAGTTCTTC. This sequence encodes CASSHRRGAGVTHNEQFF.

This clonotype has more than one count but fewer than ten. The chain combines TRBV27 with TRBJ2-7; 8 bases align to TRBD2. The CDR3 covers 13 residues. J lost 5 bases, V lost 6 bases, and 6 bases had no gene match. Germline V gene data show CDR1 as MNHEY and CDR2 as SMNVEV (reference sequence). CDR3 in DNA: TGTGCCAGCAGACCGGGGGGGCACAACGAGCAGTACTTC. It specifies CASRPGGHNEQYF.

The rearrangement uses TRBV27 and TRBJ2-1; TRBD2 agrees at 8 bases. Looked up from germline, CDR1 is MNHEY and CDR2 is SMNVEV (reference sequence). CDR3 length: 17 amino acids. Trimming took 1 base from V and 0 from J; bases not matched to a gene: 5. The CDR3 DNA is TGTGCCAGCAGTTTATATGGCGGGGGGTCCTCCTACAATGAGCAGTTCTTC. The encoded protein is CASSLYGGGSSYNEQFF.

The chain links TRBV27 to TRBJ1-1; TRBD1 might be the D (6 bases). In germline, CDR1 is MNHEY, CDR2 SMNVEV (reference sequence). V lost 2 bases, J lost 9 bases, and 13 bases lay in between. The CDR3 covers 13 residues. The CDR3 sequence: CASSLGAGQQAFF. The CDR3 DNA follows: TGTGCCAGCAGTTTAGGGGCTGGACAGCAAGCTTTCTTT.

This clonotype was detected a few times. The chain carries TRBV7-9 and TRBJ1-1; D may be TRBD1 (5 bases). Germline loops: CDR1 SEHNR, CDR2 FQNEAQ (reference sequence). Between the trimmed V and J ends, which lost 5 bases and 2 bases, there was a span of 9 bases. The CDR3 spans 13 residues. The CDR3 DNA follows: TGTGCCAGCAGCAGGGGCAGTAACACTGAAGCTTTCTTT. Amino acid sequence: CASSRGSNTEAFF.

The chain employs TRBV20-1 and TRBJ1-5; D not certain. Germline V gene sequence: CDR1 DFQATT, CDR2 SNEGSKA (reference sequence). Deletions cut 7 bases from V and 2 bases from J, with 12 bases between. The CDR3 loop spans 13 amino acids. In DNA form, the CDR3 reads TGCAGTGTGACGGACGGGGGCAATCAGCCCCAGCATTTT. This codes for CSVTDGGNQPQHF.

The table lists this clonotype with a few counts. The chain uses TRBV2 and TRBJ1-4; D may be TRBD1 (6 bases). The V and J ends lost 7 bases and 4 bases respectively, with 10 bases between them. The length of the CDR3 is 13 residues. CDR1 is SNHLY, CDR2 FYNNEI, per germline. CDR3 DNA: TGTGCCAGCATTGGGGGCATTAATGAAAAACTGTTTTTT. Its protein is CASIGGINEKLFF.

The chain recombines TRBV28 with TRBJ1-4, with unresolved D. Trimming stripped 5 bases from V and 8 bases from J, with 12 bases between. This CDR3 is built from 13 residues. The germline CDR1 and CDR2 sequences are MDHEN and SYDVKM. The CDR3: CASSLGGKEKLFF. The CDR3 bases are TGTGCCAGCAGTCTGGGAGGAAAAGAAAAACTGTTTTTT.

V and J are TRBV6-1 and TRBJ2-3; 14 bases are a match to TRBD2. Germline CDR1 reads MNHNS; CDR2 reads SASEGT. The CDR3 has 17 amino acids. J gave up 5 bases and V 5 bases, and 9 bases lay outside the gene matches. The CDR3 is CASSRKGTSGSLDTQYF. The CDR3 nucleotides are TGTGCCAGCAGTAGAAAGGGGACTAGCGGGAGCTTAGATACGCAGTATTTT.

This clonotype appeared a few times. This rearrangement joins TRBV4-1 to TRBJ2-2, with 9 bases that match TRBD1. The CDR3 extends over 16 amino acids. V dropped 6 bases and J dropped 5; count of bases not matched to a gene: 10. Germline CDR1 reads MGHRA; CDR2 reads YSYEKL. DNA of the CDR3: TGCGCCAGCAGAACACCGGGACAGGGCCGGACCGGGGAGCTGTTTTTT. Protein: CASRTPGQGRTGELFF.